What follows are 20 T cell receptor beta chains derived from one specimen sequenced in a study of technical replicates of blood from a handful of donors. Clones were sequenced by immunoSEQ multiplex PCR, and TCRdb holds only the in-frame ones, with some missing. This sample has some 56,000 clones; about 94% occur once, and the top ten carry 4.2%. The sequencing input was PBMCs. The source of these receptors is a human donor in good health. Some clones in this sample may be carry-over from other donors' samples.

The J gene is TRBJ1-5, the V gene TRBV6-5, with a tentative D call TRBD1 (5 bases). The V gene's germline CDR1 is MNHEY and CDR2 SVGAGI. This CDR3 has 13 residues. V was trimmed by 6 bases and J by 15 bases, leaving 21 bases between them. The CDR3 reads CASRPTGEVLLHF. The CDR3 region has the DNA TGTGCCAGCAGACCTACGGGGGAGGTCCTACTGCATTTT.

The count of this clone is one. The CDR3 DNA is TGTGCCAGCAGCAACAGGGTAGGGTATGGCTACACCTTC. This encodes CASSNRVGYGYTF. The chain links TRBV5-6 to TRBJ1-2, with TRBD1 as a possible D gene (6 bases). Germline CDR1 reads SGHDT; CDR2 reads YYEEEE. V lost 4 bases to trimming and J lost 5 bases, with 12 bases between them. The CDR3 has 13 amino acids.

The rearrangement uses TRBV29-1 and TRBJ2-7; 9 positions agree with TRBD2. The CDR3 is 14 amino acids. V dropped 5 bases and J dropped 2; count of bases not matched to a gene: 7. CDR1 and CDR2 from the germline V gene are SQVTM and ANQGSEA. CDR3 loop: CSVRDSGGTYEQYF. The CDR3 DNA follows: TGCAGCGTTCGGGATAGCGGGGGAACCTACGAGCAGTACTTC.

In its sample, this clone was seen a few times. The rearrangement links TRBV6-4 to TRBJ2-1, with 10 bases matching TRBD2. The CDR3 consists of 15 residues. In germline, CDR1 is MRHNA, CDR2 SNTAGT. V shed 3 bases, J shed 8 bases, and the junction held 7 bases outside the gene matches. CDR3 in DNA: TGTGCCAGCAGTGAGAGCGGGGGGGCCGGGGATGAGCAGTTCTTC. Its protein is CASSESGGAGDEQFF.

This rearrangement joins TRBV4-1 to TRBJ2-2; 7 nucleotides match TRBD2. In germline, CDR1 is MGHRA, CDR2 YSYEKL. This CDR3 comprises 15 residues. V was pared by 2 bases and J by 6 bases, with 6 bases of the junction left unmatched. The CDR3 DNA follows: TGCGCCAGCAGCCAAACCCTACTAGCGCCCGGGGAGCTGTTTTTT. This encodes CASSQTLLAPGELFF.

The genes are TRBV7-8 and TRBJ1-6; possibly TRBD1 for D (5 bases). The CDR3 totals 14 residues. CDR1 SGHVS and CDR2 FQNEAQ come from the germline V gene. V shed 4 bases and J shed 10 bases, with 14 bases lying between them. Here the CDR3 reads CASSSNGGKSPLHF. CDR3 in DNA: TGTGCCAGCAGCTCAAACGGGGGGAAATCACCCCTCCACTTT.

J is TRBJ1-4 and V is TRBV2; TRBD1 matches 8 bases. The V gene end was trimmed by 7 bases and the J gene end by 4 bases; junction bases not matched to a gene: 8. Germline loops: CDR1 SNHLY, CDR2 FYNNEI. CDR3 length: 15 amino acids. The CDR3, as DNA: TGTGCCAGCACTGAGAACGGACAGGGTAATGAAAAACTGTTTTTT. This translates into CASTENGQGNEKLFF.

CDR3 DNA: TGCAGCGTCCGGGGCTTGGGGGGTAACAATGAGCAGTTCTTC. It is translated as CSVRGLGGNNEQFF. This chain joins TRBV29-1 and TRBJ2-1; D might be TRBD2 (6 bases). The CDR3 spans 14 residues. The V gene's germline CDR1 is SQVTM and CDR2 ANQGSEA. V was pared by 6 bases and J by 5 bases, with 17 bases between.

The chain has TRBV30 and TRBJ2-7; TRBD1 agrees at 7 bases. The germline CDR1 and CDR2 sequences are GTSNPN and SVGIG (reference sequence). This CDR3 is 13 amino acids long. With V trimmed by 1 base and J by 3 bases, 3 bases remained unmatched. CDR3 region: CAWSGDSVYEQYF. CDR3 nucleotides: TGTGCCTGGAGTGGGGACAGTGTCTACGAGCAGTACTTC.

This rearrangement joins TRBV9 to TRBJ1-1, with D uncertain. Germline V gene sequence: CDR1 SGDLS, CDR2 YYNGEE. The ends were cut back, 4 bases at V and 6 bases at J, with 10 bases in the middle. The CDR3 consists of 12 residues. The CDR3 reads CASSRGGPEAFF. In nucleotides, the CDR3 is TGTGCCAGCAGCCGGGGTGGCCCTGAAGCTTTCTTT.

This chain joins TRBV9 and TRBJ2-5; 8 nucleotides agree with TRBD1. The germline gives CDR1 SGDLS, CDR2 YYNGEE. V lost 3 bases and J lost 7; bases outside the gene matches: 2. CDR3 length: 12 residues. The CDR3 loop reads CASSATGGTQYF. The CDR3 DNA follows: TGTGCCAGCAGCGCTACAGGGGGGACCCAGTACTTC.

This clone came up once. The rearrangement joins TRBV7-9 to TRBJ2-3, with TRBD1 identical over 8 bases. Unmatched junction bases numbered 7, after V lost 3 bases and J lost 2 bases. The CDR3 loop spans 16 amino acids. Germline loops: CDR1 SEHNR, CDR2 FQNEAQ (reference sequence). CDR3 DNA: TGTGCCAGCAGCTTCCGGACAGGGCCTAACACAGATACGCAGTATTTT. It specifies CASSFRTGPNTDTQYF.

The chain recombines TRBV6-1 with TRBJ2-7; a weak D match, TRBD1 (5 bases). Germline V lookup: CDR1 MNHNS, CDR2 SASEGT. CDR3 length equals 14 residues. The V gene lost 4 bases and the J gene lost 7 bases, with 17 bases spanning the gap. The CDR3 DNA reads as TGTGCCAGCAGTGTTCGGGCAGGGTCAGGGGAGCAGTACTTC. This encodes CASSVRAGSGEQYF.

CDR3 coding DNA: TGTGCCAGCAGTGAAGCGCTGGGACAGCCATCCTACGAGCAGTACTTC. It yields the protein CASSEALGQPSYEQYF. The V call is TRBV6-1, the J call TRBJ2-7, with 7 bases fitting TRBD1. Germline values: CDR1 MNHNS, CDR2 SASEGT. The CDR3 sequence is 16 residues long. Trimming at V came to 0 bases and at J to 1 base, leaving 6 bases not matched to a gene.

In its sample, this clone was seen once. The chain uses TRBV7-8 and TRBJ2-1, with a possible D match to TRBD2 (6 bases). Germline values: CDR1 SGHVS, CDR2 FQNEAQ. The CDR3 is made up of 15 amino acids. The V end was cut by 2 bases, the J end by 6 bases, with 14 bases between. In nucleotides, the CDR3 is TGTGCCAGCAGCTTATCTATGGGAGCGGGCAATGAGCAGTTCTTC. Its protein is CASSLSMGAGNEQFF. Using reference TRBV7-8 and TRBJ2-1 for the parts outside the CDR3, the full variable domain is GAGVSQSPRYKVAKRGQDVALRCDPISGHVSLFWYQQALGQGPEFLTYFQNEAQLDKSGLPSDRFFAERPEGSVSTLKIQRTQQEDSAVYLCASSLSMGAGNEQFFGPGTRLTVL.

In its sample, this clone was seen once. The chain carries TRBV5-1 and TRBJ2-3, with 7 bases identical to TRBD1. Germline CDR1 SGHRS, CDR2 YFSETQ. The CDR3 consists of 18 residues. The V segment lost 4 bases and the J segment 0 bases; nucleotides outside the gene matches: 14. The CDR3 is CASSDRDSAFPSTDTQYF. The CDR3 DNA sequence: TGCGCCAGCAGCGACCGGGACAGTGCCTTCCCTAGCACAGATACGCAGTATTTT.

The chain couples TRBV20-1 to TRBJ2-3; D gene unclear. CDR1 DFQATT and CDR2 SNEGSKA come from the germline V gene (reference sequence). This CDR3 comprises 11 residues. Trimming took off 5 bases at V and 4 bases at J, with 7 bases between the two ends. In DNA, the CDR3 is TGCAGTGCTTCTCCCCCAGATACGCAGTATTTT. Translated: CSASPPDTQYF.

V gene TRBV6-9 combines with J gene TRBJ2-5, with a weak D call TRBD2 (6 bases). Between the trimmed V and J ends, which lost 2 bases and 5 bases, there was a span of 24 bases. The CDR3 loop spans 18 amino acids. Germline V gene data show CDR1 as MNHGY and CDR2 as SVAAGI. The CDR3 region is CASSYGRKGGNPAETQYF. The CDR3 bases are TGTGCCAGCAGTTATGGGAGAAAGGGAGGTAATCCGGCGGAGACCCAGTACTTC.

The chain couples TRBV20-1 to TRBJ1-6; D perhaps matches TRBD1 (6 bases). Trimming pared 0 bases from V and 14 bases from J, leaving 8 bases between. Germline-derived CDR1 and CDR2 are DFQATT and SNEGSKA (reference sequence). This CDR3 comprises 11 residues. DNA for the CDR3: TGCAGTGCTAGAGAAGAGGGGGCCCTCCACTTT. As protein: CSAREEGALHF.

The J gene is TRBJ2-2, the V gene TRBV10-1; 8 bases align to TRBD2. The germline V gene encodes CDR1 WNHNN and CDR2 SYGVQD (reference sequence). The CDR3 length is 15 residues. Germline trimming cut 7 bases from V and 1 base from J; bases unmatched to any gene: 5. Here the CDR3 reads CASTTSGLNTGELFF. The CDR3 nucleotides are TGCGCCAGCACCACTAGCGGACTGAACACCGGGGAGCTGTTTTTT.